Below are 4 T cell receptor beta chains sequenced from a single sample in a study of beta chain features in type 1 diabetes. Study-wide results and caveats: Across all four CD4+ subsets, people with type 1 diabetes showed modestly shorter TCRB CDR3s.

Their target antigens are unknown. Every bit of the isolated RNA underwent reverse transcription, so sequencing read expressed TCRB transcripts. Clones were read by immunoSEQ multiplex PCR, and TCRdb kept only the in-frame ones, dropping some. The table shows more than 300,000 clones, with roughly a tenth occurring only once. The specimen sequenced was central memory CD4+ T cells from blood. The receptors were gathered from a young man with type 1 diabetes.

This clone turned up a few times. This same CDR3 is encoded by further DNA sequences in the sample. The CDR3 sequence is CASSLGLAGTGELFF. For the CDR3, the DNA is TGTGCCAGCAGCTTAGGACTAGCGGGGACCGGGGAGCTGTTTTTT. V and J are TRBV7-3 and TRBJ2-2; 12 nucleotides align to TRBD2. V lost 2 bases, J lost 5 bases, and 0 bases stayed unmatched. The CDR3 extends over 15 amino acids. Germline CDR1 reads SGHTA; CDR2 reads FQGTGA.

V usage is TRBV7-3 and J usage is TRBJ2-1; D is unresolved. The CDR3 extends over 14 amino acids. Deletions cut 3 bases from V and 5 bases from J, with 11 bases between. Germline-derived CDR1 and CDR2 are SGHTA and FQGTGA. The CDR3, as DNA: TGTGCCAGCAGCTTCCTGGGCCAAAACAATGAGCAGTTCTTC. Its protein product is CASSFLGQNNEQFF.

The chain couples TRBV7-2 to TRBJ2-3; the D gene is possibly TRBD2 (6 bases). The germline CDR1 and CDR2 sequences are SGHTA and FQGNSA. The CDR3 runs 15 residues. V dropped 5 bases and J dropped 6 bases, with 18 bases sitting between them. CDR3 sequence (DNA): TGTGCCAGCAGCGCCCTACTAGCCGGAGGGGATACGCAGTATTTT. It yields the protein CASSALLAGGDTQYF.

This sequence joins TRBV19 and TRBJ1-5; 7 positions agree with TRBD1. V lost 8 bases to trimming and J lost 8 bases; unmatched junction nucleotides: 12. Germline-derived CDR1 and CDR2 are LNHDA and SQIVND (reference sequence). The CDR3 runs to 14 residues. The CDR3 is CASQPTGEREPQHF. The CDR3 region has the DNA TGTGCCAGTCAACCTACAGGGGAGCGCGAGCCCCAGCATTTT.